This TCR beta chain comes out of a study of TIL therapy for anti-PD-1-resistant metastatic lung cancer (dated by TCRdb to 2020 to 2023). Broadly, across the study: Enrolled patients had a median age of around 50 years (range about 35-85) and a median tumor PD-L1 proportion score of around 6%. Tumor and peripheral blood T cell receptor beta sequencing was used to track clonotypes across tumor, expanded TIL product and serial blood samples. The cohort was composed predominantly of lung adenocarcinoma, with four EGFR-mutant and two ALK-rearranged tumors included, and half of patients were identified as current or former smokers. Across the cohort, whole-exome sequencing showed a median non-synonymous tumor mutation burden of 1.5 mutations per megabase. Points the paper makes about the study in general: The cohort was highly selected, with more treatment-naive, never-smoker and oncogene-addicted patients than typical, limiting generalizability. The study protocol defined all tumor marker inferences as exploratory. High clonal turnover was observed in TIL culture, with many enriched product clones not detected in the baseline tumor, which suggested clonal contraction rather than faithful expansion. Higher clonality and lower diversity were observed in expanded TIL cultures than in baseline intratumoral T cells (median clonality roughly 6.3% vs 31%, p < 0.0001).

TCR beta CDR3 regions were amplified from genomic DNA by bias-controlled multiplex PCR with the immunoSEQ v3 hsTCRB kit. An Illumina NextSeq 500 was used to sequence the TCR libraries, reaching approximately 2 million read pairs at survey level or roughly 4.5-6 million at deep level. The paper's data handling went like this. V, D and J genes were assigned, non-productive sequences were removed, and clonality was reported by immunoSEQ Analyzer software. Repertoires were compared by productive Simpson clonality and by the Morisita overlap index of productive TRB rearrangements between infused TIL and blood. This immuneACCESS table, as held by TCRdb, lists in-frame sequences with V and J called but not all clones. Of the missing ones, under half trace to an unresolved V gene in checked studies; the others have no known cause. That table gives V, J and clone size, and the DNA gave D and trimming. The sample table holds more than 90,000 clones, of which just over 65% were seen once. The top ten constitute approximately 10% of the sample.

Sample time point, as interpreted from the label and publication: pre-treatment sample, taken before nivolumab and TIL therapy. The baseline tumor samples, taken from the same resection that was used to grow TIL, were excised metastases, most often pleural nodules or supraclavicular lymph nodes. Tumors were harvested before any PD-1/PD-L1 blockade; patients then received nivolumab, and those progressing received lymphodepletion, expanded TIL infusion and IL-2. Adults with stage 4 NSCLC were enrolled from late 2017 to early 2020 in a dual-center phase I trial. Samples came from a single-arm, open-label phase I trial of tumor-infiltrating lymphocyte therapy with nivolumab in advanced non-small cell lung cancer. Portions of each resected tumor were snap-frozen in liquid nitrogen and stored at -80 °C. Using laser-capture macrodissection, tumor regions of interest were selected on H&E sections, then pulverized into approximately 14 mg aliquots and extracted using Qiagen Allprep kits.

This clone was counted only a few times. No cognate antigen has been identified for it. No base qualities exist here, and no much larger clone lies one base off it. Taken from the germline V gene, the CDR1 and CDR2 loops are MNHEY and SVGEGT. Taken from cysteine to phenylalanine, the CDR3 has 13 residues. The DNA shown is the 39-base CDR3, in frame from base 1. The germline V and J ends show losses of 6 bases and 6 bases respectively, and no gene match explains 4 bases of the junction. The V and J genes are TRBV6-2 or TRBV6-3 and TRBJ2-1; 8 nucleotides in the junction match TRBD1. This clonotype was obtained from a person between 25 and 80 years old with non-small cell lung cancer. The sample here was tumor tissue, taken at baseline. The CDR3 protein is CASSYDRGNEQFF. The DNA reads as follows: TGTGCCAGCAGCTATGACAGGGGCAATGAGCAGTTCTTC.